The 11 T cell receptor beta chains listed next were all sequenced from one sample in a study of human T cells and chemical hapten exposure. As for time point: patch test 1, 2 weeks after DPC sensitization. Treatment defined: therapeutic diphenylcyclopropenone sensitization with weekly scalp DPC. Each CDR3 protein is one row after TCRdb ran MiXCR on the RACE reads. Seen here are just over 80,000 distinct CDR3 sequences, about 10% observed once, and the top ten hold around 4.4%. This specimen consisted of whole blood, obtained in connection with sensitization to the hapten diphenylcyclopropenone (DPC). The origin of the receptors is a woman in her forties or fifties with alopecia areata. Some clones in this sample may be carry-over from other donors' samples.

The table lists this clonotype with many counts. The CDR3 reads CAWSRWDGELFF. CDR3 sequence (DNA): TGTGCCTGGAGCCGGTGGGACGGGGAGCTGTTTTTT. The chain recombines TRBV30 with TRBJ2-2; D gene uncertain. CDR3 length: 12 amino acids. Deletions cut 3 bases from V and 7 bases from J, with 9 bases between. Germline V gene lookup returns CDR1 GTSNPN and CDR2 SVGIG (reference sequence).

This clonotype has a handful of counts. The chain couples TRBV7-8 to TRBJ2-3; TRBD2 agrees at 12 bases. V trimming: 1 base; J trimming: 0 bases; junction bases outside the gene matches: 5. Looked up from germline, CDR1 is SGHVS and CDR2 is FQNEAQ. This CDR3 has 18 amino acids. The CDR3 nucleotides are TGTGCCAGCAGCTTAGGGGCTAGCGGGGGGGAAAGCACAGATACGCAGTATTTT. This translates into CASSLGASGGESTDTQYF.

Remarks on this clonotype: A much larger clone differs by one base, so this may be a read error. This rearrangement joins TRBV7-9 to TRBJ2-5, with unresolved D. The CDR3 runs to 12 residues. Germline V gene lookup returns CDR1 SEHNR and CDR2 FQNEAQ (reference sequence). In DNA, the CDR3 is TGTGTCAGCAGAACAGCGCGGGAGACCCAGTACTTC. This encodes CVSRTARETQYF.

The J gene is TRBJ1-2, the V gene TRBV20-1, with a possible D match to TRBD1 (5 bases). The germline V and J ends were trimmed by 1 base and 5 bases, with 14 bases remaining between them. The germline V gene encodes CDR1 DFQATT and CDR2 SNEGSKA (reference sequence). The CDR3 is made up of 14 amino acids. The CDR3 loop reads CSARGGPVIYGYTF. In DNA form, the CDR3 reads TGCAGTGCTAGAGGGGGCCCTGTGATTTATGGCTACACCTTC.

This clonotype was counted a few times. This chain links TRBV10-3 with TRBJ2-3, with TRBD2 matching over 7 bases. The junction had 7 bases not matched to a gene; V was cut back by 2 bases and J by 2 bases. This CDR3 contains 16 residues. Germline CDR1 reads ENHRY; CDR2 reads SYGVKD. For the CDR3, the DNA is TGTGCCATCAGTGAGCGGGAGGATACAAACACAGATACGCAGTATTTT. Translated, it gives CAISEREDTNTDTQYF.

This clonotype occurred many times. The chain has TRBV29-1 and TRBJ1-2; D perhaps matches TRBD1 (5 bases). Trimming cost V 7 bases and J 7 bases, with 19 bases left between them. CDR1 is SQVTM and CDR2 is ANQGSEA in the germline V gene. The CDR3 has 13 amino acids. This CDR3 is CSAAQLQGGGYTF. CDR3 nucleotides: TGCAGCGCTGCCCAGTTGCAGGGAGGTGGCTACACCTTC.

At least ten counts were recorded for this clonotype. The rearrangement uses TRBV9 and TRBJ2-7; D could derive from TRBD1 or TRBD2 (6 bases each). The CDR3 is made up of 14 amino acids. Germline CDR1 SGDLS, CDR2 YYNGEE. V was pared by 4 bases and J by 2 bases, with 13 bases between. The CDR3 is CASSSRGGTYEQYF. CDR3 sequence (DNA): TGTGCCAGCAGCTCCCGAGGGGGGACCTACGAGCAGTACTTC.

In its sample, this clonotype was seen many times. The rearrangement uses TRBV19 and TRBJ1-4, with a tentative D call TRBD1 (6 bases). This CDR3 is built from 17 residues. Germline values: CDR1 LNHDA, CDR2 SQIVND (reference sequence). Trimming pared 5 bases from V and 2 bases from J, leaving 18 bases between. CDR3 sequence (DNA): TGTGCCAGTAGTCAGGGGCCCGGTTATTCGACTAATGAAAAACTGTTTTTT. As protein: CASSQGPGYSTNEKLFF.

J is TRBJ1-2 and V is TRBV7-2, with a tentative D call TRBD1 (6 bases). The CDR3 covers 13 residues. The ends were cut back, 5 bases at V and 0 bases at J, with 7 bases in the middle. Germline CDR1 reads SGHTA; CDR2 reads FQGNSA. The CDR3 nucleotides are TGTGCCAGCAGCAACAGGGCTAACTATGGCTACACCTTC. Translating gives CASSNRANYGYTF.

This clonotype has more than one count but fewer than ten. The V call is TRBV30, the J call TRBJ1-4; the match to TRBD1 covers 7 bases. This CDR3 spans 15 amino acids. CDR1 and CDR2 (germline): GTSNPN, SVGIG (reference sequence). V dropped 0 bases and J dropped 2; count of bases not matched to a gene: 3. This CDR3 is CAWSVPGQTNEKLFF. CDR3 bases: TGTGCCTGGAGTGTACCGGGACAGACTAATGAAAAACTGTTTTTT. The complete variable domain, with remaining parts taken from reference TRBV30 and TRBJ1-4, reads SQTIHQWPATLVQPVGSPLSLECTVEGTSNPNLYWYRQAAGRGLQLLFYSVGIGQISSEVPQNLSASRPQDRQFILSSKKLLLSDSGFYLCAWSVPGQTNEKLFFGSGTQLSVL.

This clonotype was seen at least ten times. This chain uses TRBV6-1 with TRBJ2-3; TRBD1 aligns across 10 bases. This CDR3 spans 16 amino acids. After removal of 7 bases from V and 4 bases from J, the junction contained 11 bases not matched to a gene. Per the germline V gene, CDR1 is MNHNS and CDR2 is SASEGT. Here the CDR3 reads CASKTTGGLSADTQYF. The CDR3 bases are TGTGCCAGCAAAACGACAGGGGGCTTGTCGGCAGATACGCAGTATTTT.